This is a list of T cell receptor beta chains from one sample in a study of cytomegalovirus exposure and HLA in healthy donors. Measured with immunoSEQ multiplex PCR; TCRdb has only the in-frame clones, and not every one. This sample's table reports around 210,000 clones. The source material was PBMCs. The receptors were sampled from a girl aged 2-15 years in good health and CMV-seropositive. The CDR3 runs from the conserved cysteine through the conserved F or W. The D gene is left open where the match is weak.

TRBV29-1	TRBD1	13	TRBJ2-7	TGCAGCGTTGAAATGTTAGAGGGGGCGCGTAAGTACTTC	CSVEMLEGARKYF
TRBV2	.	13	TRBJ2-1	TGTGCCAGCAGGGCGGGATCCCGAGATGAGCAGTTCTTC	CASRAGSRDEQFF
TRBV19	.	13	TRBJ1-3	TGTGCCAGTAGCGGGTTCTCTGGAAACACCATATATTTT	CASSGFSGNTIYF
TRBV9	.	14	TRBJ2-5	TGTGCCAGCAGCGTAGGGGGCGGGGCGGAGACCCAGTACTTC	CASSVGGGAETQYF
TRBV5-1	TRBD2	19	TRBJ2-4	TGCGCCAGCAGCTCCCTCGGCGGGGGGCAGATTGAGACCAAAAACATTCAGTACTTC	CASSSLGGGQIETKNIQYF
TRBV14	TRBD2	14	TRBJ2-7	TGTGCCAGCAGCCGGGCGGGAGGGCCGCGGGAGCAGTACTTC	CASSRAGGPREQYF
TRBV19	.	14	TRBJ1-5	TGTGCCAGTAGTCCGAACGGAGGCAATCAGCCCCAGCATTTT	CASSPNGGNQPQHF
TRBV19	TRBD1	14	TRBJ1-1	TGTGCCAGTAGTATAGGACAGGGGAACACTGAAGCTTTCTTT	CASSIGQGNTEAFF
TRBV4-2	.	13	TRBJ2-1	TGTGCCAGCAGCCAAGGGCTTCAGGACTCCGAATTCTTC	CASSQGLQDSEFF
TRBV4-1	.	13	TRBJ2-7	TGCGCCAGCAGCAGGACAGAGAGCTACGAGCAGTACTTC	CASSRTESYEQYF
TRBV7-6	.	15	TRBJ2-3	TGTGCCAGCAGCTTACGACGGACTAGCACAGATACGCAGTATTTT	CASSLRRTSTDTQYF
TRBV10-2	TRBD1	17	TRBJ1-4	TGCGCCAGCACCCGGGACAGGGACTCGGGGGATAATGAAAAACTGTTTTTT	CASTRDRDSGDNEKLFF
TRBV6-5	.	14	TRBJ1-1	TGTGCCAGCAGATCGGGACTACCGAACACTGAAGCTTTCTTT	CASRSGLPNTEAFF
TRBV28	.	15	TRBJ2-2	TGTGCCAGCTCAGGGGATAGGGGTCCAGTTGGGGAGCTGTTTTTT	CASSGDRGPVGELFF
TRBV5-1	TRBD1	14	TRBJ1-1	TGCGCCAGCGCAGGGGGCTTTTCGAACACTGAAGCTTTCTTT	CASAGGFSNTEAFF
TRBV6-1	.	19	TRBJ1-5	TGTGCCAGCAGTGCCGCGGGTCTTTGGGGTGTTGGGGGCCATCAGCCCCAGCATTTT	CASSAAGLWGVGGHQPQHF
TRBV5-5	.	16	TRBJ1-3	TGTGCCAGCAGCTCCAGGGTATCCCAACCTGGAAACACCATATATTTT	CASSSRVSQPGNTIYF
TRBV27	TRBD2	16	TRBJ2-1	TGTGCCAGCAGTTACACCGGGACTAGCGGGAGTTATGAGCAGTTCTTC	CASSYTGTSGSYEQFF
TRBV7-9	TRBD2	17	TRBJ2-2	TGTGCCAGCAGCTCATTTATTGGCGGGAGGAACACCGGGGAGCTGTTTTTT	CASSSFIGGRNTGELFF
TRBV18	.	14	TRBJ2-2	TGTGCCAGCTCACCGGCACAGTCTAACGGGGAGCTGTTTTTT	CASSPAQSNGELFF
TRBV5-1	TRBD1	17	TRBJ1-2	TGCGCCAGCAGCTTAAGCTACGGACAGGGGGCGCTTAATGGCTACACCTTC	CASSLSYGQGALNGYTF
TRBV15	TRBD1	15	TRBJ1-4	TGTGCCACCAGCCTACGACAGGGTACGCGGGAAAAACTGTTTTTT	CATSLRQGTREKLFF
TRBV19	.	11	TRBJ2-1	TGTGCCAGTAGATCCATTAATGAGCAGTTCTTC	CASRSINEQFF
TRBV27	.	12	TRBJ2-2	TGTGCCAGCAGCCAGGCTGCCGGGGAGCTGTTTTTT	CASSQAAGELFF